This paragraph covers one T cell receptor beta chain sequence. The entry originates in a study of blood T cell repertoires in COVID-19. V was shortened by 4 bases and J by 1 base, with 25 bases between the two germline ends. Germline-derived CDR1 and CDR2 are LGHNA and YNFKEQ. The CDR3 extends over 19 amino acids. Repertoires were generated with immunoSEQ multiplex PCR, while TCRdb's copy carries only in-frame clones and drops some. Here the sample spans about 230,000 clones, roughly 80% being singletons. The chain is built from TRBV4-2 and TRBJ1-1, with D possibly TRBD1 on 6 matching bases. Sequencing was done on a sample of peripheral blood. This TCR was recovered from an elderly woman with acute or convalescent COVID-19. The CDR3 DNA sequence: TGTGCCAGCAGCCCCCAGAAAAACAGGGCAGACGAGACGAACACTGAAGCTTTCTTT. Its translation: CASSPQKNRADETNTEAFF.